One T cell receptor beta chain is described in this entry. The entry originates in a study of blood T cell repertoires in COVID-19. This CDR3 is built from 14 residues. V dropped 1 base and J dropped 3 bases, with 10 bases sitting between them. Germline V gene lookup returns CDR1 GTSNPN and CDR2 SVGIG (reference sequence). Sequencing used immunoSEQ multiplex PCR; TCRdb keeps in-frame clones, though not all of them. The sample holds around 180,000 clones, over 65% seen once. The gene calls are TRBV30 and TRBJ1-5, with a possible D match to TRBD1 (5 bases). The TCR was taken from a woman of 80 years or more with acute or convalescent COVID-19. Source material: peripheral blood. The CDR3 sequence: CAWSAGMYNQPQHF. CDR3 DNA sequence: TGTGCCTGGAGTGCAGGGATGTACAATCAGCCCCAGCATTTT.